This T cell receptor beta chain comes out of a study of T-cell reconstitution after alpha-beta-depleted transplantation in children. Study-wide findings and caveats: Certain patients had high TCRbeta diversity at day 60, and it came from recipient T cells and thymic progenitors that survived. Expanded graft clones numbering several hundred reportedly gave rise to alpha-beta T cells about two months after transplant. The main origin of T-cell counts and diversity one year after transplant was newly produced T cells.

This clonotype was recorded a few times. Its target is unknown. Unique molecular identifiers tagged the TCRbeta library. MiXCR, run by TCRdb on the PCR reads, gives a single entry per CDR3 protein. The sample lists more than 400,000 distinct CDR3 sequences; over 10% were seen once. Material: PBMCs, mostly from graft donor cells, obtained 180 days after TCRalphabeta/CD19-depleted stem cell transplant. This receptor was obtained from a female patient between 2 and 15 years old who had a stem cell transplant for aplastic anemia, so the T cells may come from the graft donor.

The CDR3 sequence is CSAVDLRVYSTDTQYF. DNA of the CDR3: TGCAGCGCCGTTGACCTTAGGGTATATAGCACAGATACGCAGTATTTT. This sequence joins TRBV29-1 and TRBJ2-3; no definite D call. The CDR3 covers 16 residues. The germline CDR1 and CDR2 sequences are SQVTM and ANQGSEA. The germline V and J ends were trimmed by 7 bases and 0 bases, with 20 bases remaining between them.